This T cell receptor (beta chain) stems from a study of response to subunit inactivated influenza vaccine. Study-level points and caveats: The study's authors posited that every seasonal influenza vaccination enlists few new T cells.

V lost 2 bases and J 3 bases, leaving 9 bases between the germline ends. CDR1 is KGHSH, CDR2 LQKENI, per germline. CDR3 length: 14 residues. TCRdb processed the RT-PCR reads anew with MiXCR; each CDR3 protein has one entry. The repertoire holds fewer than 600,000 distinct CDR3 sequences, roughly 7.9% seen once, with about an eighth in the top ten. About this clonotype itself: Its antigen is currently unknown.

Sequences were derived from PBMCs from blood, sampled about 24 months after vaccination. The TCR was taken from a man aged 45 to 75 who received an inactivated influenza vaccine. The chain combines TRBV18 with TRBJ2-3; D perhaps matches TRBD1 (6 bases). CDR3 in DNA: TGTGCCAGCTCACCAAATACAGGGACAGATACGCAGTATTTT. Translated: CASSPNTGTDTQYF.